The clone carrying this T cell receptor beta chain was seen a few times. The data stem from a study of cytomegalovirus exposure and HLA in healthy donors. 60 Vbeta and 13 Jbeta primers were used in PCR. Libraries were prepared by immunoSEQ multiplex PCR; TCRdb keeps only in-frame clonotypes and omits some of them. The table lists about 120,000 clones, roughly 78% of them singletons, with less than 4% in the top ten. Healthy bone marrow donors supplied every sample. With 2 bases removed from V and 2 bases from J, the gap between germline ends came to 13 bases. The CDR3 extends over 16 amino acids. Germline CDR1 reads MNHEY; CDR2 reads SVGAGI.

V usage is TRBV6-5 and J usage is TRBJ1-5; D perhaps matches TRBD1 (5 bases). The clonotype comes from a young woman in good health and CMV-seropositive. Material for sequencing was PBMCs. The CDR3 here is CASSYPGWWGNQPQHF. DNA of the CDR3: TGTGCCAGCAGTTACCCAGGGTGGTGGGGCAATCAGCCCCAGCATTTT.